The 20 T cell receptor beta chains in this list originate from one sample, sequenced in a study of cytomegalovirus exposure and HLA in healthy donors. Both 60 Vbeta primers and 13 Jbeta primers went into the PCR. The data were produced by immunoSEQ multiplex PCR, yet TCRdb's version contains in-frame clones alone and is incomplete. The top ten clones hold under 2% of a sample with about 220,000 clones, under 80% of them seen once. The material sequenced was PBMCs. These receptors were collected from a woman between 25 and 40 years old in good health and CMV-seronegative.

This clone was recorded at least ten times. Other DNA variants within this sample encode the same CDR3. The chain carries TRBV27 and TRBJ2-3; 7 bases line up with TRBD2. The CDR3 has 18 residues. Germline trimming cut 1 base from V and 2 bases from J; bases unmatched to any gene: 12. In germline, CDR1 is MNHEY, CDR2 SMNVEV (reference sequence). The CDR3 DNA reads as TGTGCCAGCAGTTTATTCTCACGGGCTAGCGGTCCCACAGATACGCAGTATTTT. Encoded protein: CASSLFSRASGPTDTQYF.

This clone was seen a handful of times. The chain recombines TRBV29-1 with TRBJ2-1, with D maybe TRBD2 (6 bases). The germline V gene encodes CDR1 SQVTM and CDR2 ANQGSEA. The CDR3 consists of 16 residues. V was pared by 0 bases and J by 0 bases, with 12 bases between. The CDR3: CSVEDGSGSSYNEQFF. CDR3 nucleotide sequence: TGCAGCGTTGAAGACGGAAGCGGGTCCTCCTACAATGAGCAGTTCTTC.

The sample holds a few counts of this clone. The V call is TRBV18, the J call TRBJ2-7; 7 bases match TRBD1. Looked up from germline, CDR1 is KGHSH and CDR2 is LQKENI. Unmatched junction bases numbered 7, after V lost 3 bases and J lost 5 bases. This CDR3 is 14 amino acids long. This CDR3 reads CASSPAQGSHEQYF. Here the CDR3 DNA reads TGTGCCAGCTCACCCGCACAGGGGTCCCACGAGCAGTACTTC.

The V gene is TRBV29-1, the J gene TRBJ1-4, with D possibly matching TRBD1 (5 bases). V was trimmed by 5 bases and J by 8 bases, leaving 18 bases between them. The CDR3 is 14 residues long. Germline CDR1 is SQVTM and CDR2 is ANQGSEA. CDR3 region: CSVSTGGLGEKLFF. The CDR3 nucleotides are TGCAGCGTTTCGACCGGGGGATTAGGAGAAAAACTGTTTTTT. Using reference TRBV29-1 and TRBJ1-4 for the parts outside the CDR3, the full variable domain is SAVISQKPSRDICQRGTSLTIQCQVDSQVTMMFWYRQQPGQSLTLIATANQGSEATYESGFVIDKFPISRPNLTFSTLTVSNMSPEDSSIYLCSVSTGGLGEKLFFGSGTQLSVL.

This chain joins TRBV30 and TRBJ2-6; a possible D gene is TRBD2 (5 bases). There are 16 residues in the CDR3. V gave up 3 bases and J gave up 4 bases, with 16 bases separating them. Germline CDR1 reads GTSNPN; CDR2 reads SVGIG (reference sequence). This CDR3 is CAWSHGSRVGANVLTF. DNA of the CDR3: TGTGCCTGGAGCCATGGGAGCCGCGTGGGGGCCAACGTCCTGACTTTC.

To note about this clone: One junction end disagrees with the germline gene, perhaps due to a read error. The rearrangement joins TRBV5-3 to TRBJ2-1, with D unclear. TRBV5-3 falls under the ORF class, with uncertain function. This CDR3 spans 16 amino acids. This CDR3 is CVRSKTDPQALNEQFF. The CDR3 DNA follows: TGTGTCAGAAGTAAAACCGATCCCCAGGCCCTCAATGAGCAGTTCTTC.

This clone has a single count. One junction end does not reproduce the germline sequence, and a read error may be involved. V gene TRBV13 combines with J gene TRBJ2-5; 7 bases align to TRBD1. Looked up from germline, CDR1 is PRHDT and CDR2 is FYEKMQ (reference sequence). This CDR3 has 16 residues. The CDR3 here is CASSNSGTESQGTQYF. CDR3 coding DNA: TGTGCCAGCAGCAATTCCGGGACAGAGTCCCAAGGGACCCAGTACTTC.

Note on this clone: Other DNA sequences in this sample translate to the same CDR3. V gene TRBV6-5 combines with J gene TRBJ1-1, with D perhaps TRBD1 (6 bases). Germline V gene sequence: CDR1 MNHEY, CDR2 SVGAGI. There are 14 residues in the CDR3. The V gene lost 0 bases and the J gene lost 1 base, with 6 bases spanning the gap. The CDR3 is CASSYSTGNTEAFF. For the CDR3, the DNA is TGTGCCAGCAGTTACTCGACAGGGAACACTGAAGCTTTCTTT.

V usage is TRBV5-1 and J usage is TRBJ2-5; 8 nucleotides match TRBD1. The CDR3 is made up of 14 amino acids. After removal of 4 bases from V and 2 bases from J, the junction contained 4 bases not matched to a gene. The V gene's germline CDR1 is SGHRS and CDR2 YFSETQ. The CDR3, as DNA: TGCGCCAGCAGCCCCGGGACAGGACAAGAGACCCAGTACTTC. Its protein is CASSPGTGQETQYF.

The V and J genes are TRBV30 and TRBJ1-2; 7 nucleotides match TRBD1. V shed 4 bases, J shed 4 bases, and the junction held 9 bases outside the gene matches. This CDR3 is 14 amino acids long. Per the germline V gene, CDR1 is GTSNPN and CDR2 is SVGIG (reference sequence). The CDR3 reads CAWTLGAGGYGYTF. CDR3 DNA: TGTGCCTGGACCTTAGGCGCAGGGGGCTATGGCTACACCTTC.

V and J are TRBV28 and TRBJ2-2, with D perhaps TRBD1 (6 bases). V dropped 6 bases and J dropped 4 bases, with 15 bases sitting between them. This CDR3 spans 15 amino acids. The V gene's germline CDR1 is MDHEN and CDR2 SYDVKM. CDR3 in amino acids: CASSTPGQVTGELFF. The CDR3 DNA reads as TGTGCCAGCAGCACACCGGGACAAGTCACCGGGGAGCTGTTTTTT.

This chain links TRBV29-1 with TRBJ2-5; tentative D call: TRBD1 (5 bases). Germline lookup yields CDR1 SQVTM and CDR2 ANQGSEA. The CDR3 sequence is 12 residues long. Trimming pared 6 bases from V and 4 bases from J, leaving 12 bases between. Here the CDR3 DNA reads TGCAGCGTGTGGTGGGGCAGAGAGACCCAGTACTTC. It yields the protein CSVWWGRETQYF.

This chain uses TRBV5-1 with TRBJ1-2; 10 nucleotides agree with TRBD1. The length of the CDR3 is 15 residues. The junction had 3 bases not matched to a gene; V was cut back by 0 bases and J by 4 bases. Germline-derived CDR1 and CDR2 are SGHRS and YFSETQ. CDR3 loop: CASSLEGQGFYGYTF. As DNA, the CDR3 is TGCGCCAGCAGCTTGGAGGGACAGGGGTTCTATGGCTACACCTTC.

The V and J genes are TRBV30 and TRBJ2-2, with D maybe TRBD2 (5 bases). Germline V CDR1 and CDR2: GTSNPN, SVGIG (reference sequence). Trimming shortened V by 4 bases and J by 6 bases, and 15 bases separated the two germline ends. The length of the CDR3 is 14 residues. The CDR3 is CAWMLVGVAGELFF. DNA for the CDR3: TGTGCCTGGATGCTGGTGGGAGTTGCCGGGGAGCTGTTTTTT. Full variable domain (rest looked up from reference TRBV30 and TRBJ2-2): SQTIHQWPATLVQPVGSPLSLECTVEGTSNPNLYWYRQAAGRGLQLLFYSVGIGQISSEVPQNLSASRPQDRQFILSSKKLLLSDSGFYLCAWMLVGVAGELFFGEGSRLTVL.

The V gene is TRBV4-1, the J gene TRBJ2-5; a possible D gene is TRBD2 (6 bases). This CDR3 region has 13 residues. Trimming took 8 bases from V and 4 from J, leaving 14 bases between them. Germline loops: CDR1 MGHRA, CDR2 YSYEKL. The CDR3 DNA is TGCGCCAGCCAGGAGGGCGCGGGAGAGACCCAGTACTTC. Protein product: CASQEGAGETQYF.

The chain is built from TRBV19 and TRBJ1-1; D is possibly TRBD1 (6 bases). The V and J ends lost 3 bases and 0 bases respectively, with 14 bases between them. Per the germline V gene, CDR1 is LNHDA and CDR2 is SQIVND (reference sequence). CDR3 length: 16 amino acids. CDR3: CASSIPLRTVNTEAFF. The CDR3 DNA follows: TGTGCCAGTAGTATCCCCCTACGGACAGTGAACACTGAAGCTTTCTTT. Variable domain in full (rest from reference TRBV19 and TRBJ1-1): DGGITQSPKYLFRKEGQNVTLSCEQNLNHDAMYWYRQDPGQGLRLIYYSQIVNDFQKGDIAEGYSVSREKKESFPLTVTSAQKNPTAFYLCASSIPLRTVNTEAFFGQGTRLTVV.

V is TRBV21-1 and J is TRBJ1-1; TRBD1 is the table's D call and was not checked against the DNA. TRBV21-1 is a known pseudogene. The CDR3 runs to 17 residues. The CDR3 sequence: CASSKRTGCSMNTEAFF. CDR3 sequence (DNA): TGTGCCAGCAGCAAACGGACAGGGTGCTCCATGAACACTGAAGCTTTCTTT.

The DNA for the CDR3 is TGTGCCAGCTCAGCGGGACAGGATAATGAAAAACTGTTTTTT. Translation gives CASSAGQDNEKLFF. J is TRBJ1-4 and V is TRBV18; 8 nucleotides agree with TRBD1. The CDR3 extends over 14 amino acids. Germline V gene lookup returns CDR1 KGHSH and CDR2 LQKENI. Losses at the gene ends were 5 bases for V and 4 bases for J; bases not matched to a gene: 3.

This clone appeared a few times. The chain uses TRBV13 and TRBJ2-1; 9 bases are a match to TRBD2. V trimming: 3 bases; J trimming: 0 bases; junction bases outside the gene matches: 0. The germline V gene encodes CDR1 PRHDT and CDR2 FYEKMQ (reference sequence). This CDR3 is 15 amino acids long. CDR3 sequence: CASSFSGSSYNEQFF. DNA of the CDR3: TGTGCCAGCAGCTTTAGCGGGAGCTCCTACAATGAGCAGTTCTTC.

V is TRBV6-4 and J is TRBJ1-2, with 7 bases fitting TRBD1. V shed 5 bases and J 2 bases; nucleotides not matched to a gene: 8. CDR1 is MRHNA, CDR2 SNTAGT, per germline. The CDR3 runs 15 residues. The CDR3: CASSIDRDVNYGYTF. The CDR3 DNA follows: TGTGCCAGCAGTATAGACAGGGATGTCAACTATGGCTACACCTTC.